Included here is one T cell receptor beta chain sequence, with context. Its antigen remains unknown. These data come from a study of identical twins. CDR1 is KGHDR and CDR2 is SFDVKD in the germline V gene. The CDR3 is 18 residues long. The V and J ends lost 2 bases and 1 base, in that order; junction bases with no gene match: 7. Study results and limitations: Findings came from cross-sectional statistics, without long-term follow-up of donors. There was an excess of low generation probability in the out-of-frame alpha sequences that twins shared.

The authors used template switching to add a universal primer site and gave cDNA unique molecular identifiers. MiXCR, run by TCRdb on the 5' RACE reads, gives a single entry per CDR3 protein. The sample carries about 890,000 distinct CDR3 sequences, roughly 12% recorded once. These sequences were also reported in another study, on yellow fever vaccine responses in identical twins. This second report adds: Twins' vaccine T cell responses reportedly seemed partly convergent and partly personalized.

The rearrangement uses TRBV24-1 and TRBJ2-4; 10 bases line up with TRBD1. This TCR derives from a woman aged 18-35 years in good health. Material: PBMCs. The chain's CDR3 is CATSDSTGTGVAKNIQYF. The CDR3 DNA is TGTGCCACCAGTGATTCCACCGGGACAGGGGTCGCCAAAAACATTCAGTACTTC.